This T cell receptor beta chain was sequenced in a study of beta chain features in type 1 diabetes. General study points: Moderate but significant shortening of TCRB CDR3s was recorded in all four CD4+ subsets from Type 1 diabetes patients. PCR could preferentially amplify shorter templates, alike in patients and controls. Insertion counts at VDJ junctions were lower in type 1 diabetes patients, who also showed more deletions there.

This CDR3 contains 13 residues. Germline CDR1 and CDR2: SGHRS and YFSETQ. V lost 0 bases, J lost 7 bases, and 5 bases lay in between. This clone was observed a handful of times. The target antigen is unknown. Reverse transcription of all isolated RNA meant that expressed TCRB transcripts were sequenced. Clones were read by immunoSEQ multiplex PCR, and TCRdb kept only the in-frame ones, dropping some. The sample contains about 700,000 clones, roughly an eighth of which appear only once. The source is a man aged 18 to 29 with type 1 diabetes. Sequencing was done on a sample of naive CD4+ T cells from blood. The rearrangement uses TRBV5-1 and TRBJ1-6; D remains unclear. CDR3 loop: CASSLEWNSPLHF. The CDR3 DNA follows: TGCGCCAGCAGCTTGGAATGGAATTCACCCCTCCACTTT.